This T cell receptor beta chain was found in a study of post-analysis software for immune sequencing data. About the study: Patients had relapsing-remitting, secondary progressive or progressive-relapsing multiple sclerosis; some lacked subtype.

Study conclusions and caveats: A few TRBV segments occurring more often in patients than controls included TRBV5-6, TRBV5-1 and TRBV20-1. Analysis by F measure revealed that same-batch samples clustered strongly together. Among multiple sclerosis patients, normalized Chao1 diversity was significantly below that of controls.

The germline gives CDR1 SGHVS, CDR2 FNYEAQ. Trimming removed 5 bases from V and 5 bases from J, with 20 bases in between. This CDR3 has 16 amino acids. TCR beta cDNA libraries included unique molecular identifiers. Each CDR3 protein is one row after TCRdb ran MiXCR on the PCR reads. Seen here are approximately 630,000 distinct CDR3 sequences, roughly three fifths observed once, and the top ten hold approximately 11%. Concerning this clonotype: Its antigen is not identified.

The gene calls are TRBV7-6 and TRBJ2-3, with D maybe TRBD1 (5 bases). The source of this sequence is a girl aged 2-15 years with multiple sclerosis. Sequenced: blood. CDR3 bases: TGTGCCAGCAGCACTCTTCAGGGATTACGTGGAGATACGCAGTATTTT. It specifies CASSTLQGLRGDTQYF. Together with reference TRBV7-6 and TRBJ2-3, the CDR3 gives the full variable domain: GAGVSQSPRYKVTKRGQDVALRCDPISGHVSLYWYRQALGQGPEFLTYFNYEAQQDKSGLPNDRFSAERPEGSISTLTIQRTEQRDSAMYRCASSTLQGLRGDTQYFGPGTRLTVL.